The rows below give T cell receptor beta chains drawn from one sample of a study of blood T cell repertoires in COVID-19. Sequenced by immunoSEQ multiplex PCR; TCRdb stores in-frame clones only, minus some. Of around 320,000 clones in the sample, roughly 85% were seen once. Sequences were obtained from peripheral blood. These receptors originate from a human donor in a cohort sampled during active COVID-19. Each CDR3 is given with its conserved first and last residue. The order of the fields is J gene, D gene, V gene, clone size, CDR3 protein, CDR3 DNA. D genes are given only for firm matches. The size entry is marked missing in some rows and otherwise reads once, few, many or a size class.

TRBJ2-1 | . | TRBV5-1 | . | CASTIMGANEQFF | TGCGCCAGCACTATAATGGGGGCAAATGAGCAGTTCTTC
TRBJ1-6 | . | TRBV3-1/TRBV3-2 | . | CASSQDAVYNSPLHF | TGTGCCAGCAGCCAAGATGCGGTATATAATTCACCCCTCCACTTT
TRBJ1-3 | . | TRBV9 | . | CASSPGSGNTIYF | TGTGCCAGCAGCCCCGGCTCTGGAAACACCATATATTTT
TRBJ1-1 | . | TRBV19 | . | CASSKREATEAFF | TGTGCCAGTAGTAAACGTGAGGCCACTGAAGCTTTCTTT
TRBJ2-5 | TRBD1 | TRBV7-9 | . | CASSALQGNRETQYF | TGTGCCAGCAGCGCGCTACAGGGGAATAGGGAGACCCAGTACTTC
TRBJ2-7 | . | TRBV5-5 | many | CASSSTGTSYYEQYF | TGTGCCAGCAGCTCCACCGGGACTTCTTACTACGAGCAGTACTTC
TRBJ2-7 | TRBD1 | TRBV4-1 | . | CASSPNIRDRAHYEQYF | TGCGCCAGCAGCCCCAATATCCGGGACAGGGCACACTACGAGCAGTACTTC
TRBJ2-5 | . | TRBV19 | once | CAAGTAGETQYF | TGTGCCGCGGGAACAGCGGGTGAGACCCAGTACTTC
TRBJ1-5 | . | TRBV4-1 | . | CASSRKSDQPQHF | TGCGCCAGCAGCCGAAAAAGCGATCAGCCCCAGCATTTT
TRBJ1-6 | . | TRBV2 | few | CASVRGEGSPLHF | TGTGCCAGCGTAAGGGGGGAGGGATCACCCCTCCACTTT
TRBJ1-1 | . | TRBV18 | . | CASSRTGIMNTEAFF | TGTGCCAGCTCACGCACAGGGATAATGAACACTGAAGCTTTCTTT
TRBJ2-5 | TRBD2 | TRBV7-2 | . | CASSLDPRGGSGETQYF | TGTGCCAGCAGCTTAGACCCGCGCGGGGGGTCGGGGGAGACCCAGTACTTC
TRBJ2-2 | . | TRBV24-1 | . | CATSDRLRGTGELFF | TGTGCCACCAGTGACCGTCTCAGGGGAACCGGGGAGCTGTTTTTT
TRBJ1-2 | . | TRBV7-2 | . | CASSLSGRGNYGYTF | TGTGCCAGCAGCTTATCAGGGAGGGGAAACTATGGCTACACCTTC